This T cell receptor beta chain was captured in a study of technical replicates of blood from a handful of donors (dated by TCRdb to about 2017). The library relied on the immunoSEQ multiplex PCR assay. The source is immuneACCESS, and TCRdb retained only in-frame sequences with V and J called. Part of the clones is not carried over; for the studies checked, unresolved V genes explain less than half of this, and the remainder is unexplained. Within this sample are 65,000 to 95,000 clones, with 93% of them counted one time only. Approximately 0.25% of the sample rests with the top ten. Unmatched junction bases come to 5, with V trimmed by 5 bases and J by 1 base. The CDR3 contains 15 residues, cysteine and phenylalanine counted. Of the read, only the CDR3 DNA is kept; its 45 bases are in frame from base 1. CDR1 and CDR2 are drawn from the germline V gene (reference sequence): SEHNR, FQNEAQ. As regards this clone: Its antigen remains undetermined. No qualities accompany the bases; no much larger clone lies one base away.

The source of this sequence is a human donor in good health. Sample: T cells isolated from PBMCs. The chain uses TRBV7-9 and TRBJ2-7; TRBD2 lines up with 10 middle nucleotides. The CDR3 corresponds to CASSTRTSGSYEQYF. The nucleotide sequence is TGTGCCAGCAGCACCCGGACTAGCGGATCCTACGAGCAGTACTTC.